The 4 T cell receptor beta chains reported below all come from one sample, sequenced in a study of OX40 agonist ivuxolimab in advanced cancers. Sequencing used immunoSEQ multiplex PCR; TCRdb keeps in-frame clones, though not all of them. The sample consists of about 58,000 clones, roughly nine tenths of them appearing once. The input for sequencing was CD4+ or CD8+ T cells sorted from blood, taken in a trial of the OX40 agonist ivuxolimab. The source of these receptors is an adult with an advanced solid tumor such as melanoma, head and neck, liver or kidney cancer.

V usage is TRBV5-1 and J usage is TRBJ2-5, with 7 bases fitting TRBD1. The CDR3 contains 13 residues. J was trimmed by 4 bases and V by 0 bases; bases with no gene match: 0. Germline loops: CDR1 SGHRS, CDR2 YFSETQ. The CDR3 reads CASSLAGGETQYF. The CDR3 DNA reads as TGCGCCAGCAGCTTGGCAGGGGGAGAGACCCAGTACTTC.

This clone was recorded once. The chain combines TRBV28 with TRBJ1-2; D gene unclear. This CDR3 is built from 15 residues. The germline V and J ends were trimmed by 1 base and 0 bases, with 9 bases remaining between them. Germline V gene sequence: CDR1 MDHEN, CDR2 SYDVKM. CDR3 region: CASSLSDMTNYGYTF. CDR3 nucleotide sequence: TGTGCCAGCAGTTTATCAGATATGACTAACTATGGCTACACCTTC.

The chain has TRBV7-2 and TRBJ1-2; D is ambiguous. V gave up 1 base and J gave up 6 bases, with 15 bases separating them. CDR1 is SGHTA and CDR2 is FQGNSA in the germline V gene. The CDR3 extends over 15 amino acids. This chain's CDR3 is CASSLGPNVADGYTF. CDR3 sequence (DNA): TGTGCCAGCAGCTTAGGCCCGAACGTGGCGGATGGCTACACCTTC.

This sequence joins TRBV11-3 and TRBJ2-7; 10 bases are shared with TRBD1. V gave up 4 bases and J gave up 3 bases; unmatched junction bases: 6. The germline gives CDR1 SGHNT, CDR2 YENEEA. The CDR3 length is 15 residues. CDR3 loop: CASSSGTGDIYEQYF. The CDR3 DNA reads TGTGCCAGCAGCTCGGGGACAGGGGATATCTACGAGCAGTACTTC. Using reference TRBV11-3 and TRBJ2-7 for the parts outside the CDR3, the full variable domain is EAGVVQSPRYKIIEKKQPVAFWCNPISGHNTLYWYLQNLGQGPELLIRYENEEAVDDSQLPKDRFSAERLKGVDSTLKIQPAELGDSAVYLCASSSGTGDIYEQYFGPGTRLTVT.